This T cell receptor (beta chain) is drawn from a study of technical replicates of blood from a handful of donors. The repertoire was sequenced with immunoSEQ multiplex PCR; TCRdb's copy has only in-frame clones and lacks some. The sample lists tens of thousands of clones; under 95% were seen once. V was cut by 3 bases and J by 2 bases, with 15 bases left in between. Germline lookup yields CDR1 SGDLS and CDR2 YYNGEE. The CDR3 totals 15 residues. This rearrangement joins TRBV9 to TRBJ2-7; maybe TRBD2 (5 bases). The sequence came from a human donor in good health. Input material: T cells isolated from PBMCs. CDR3 sequence: CASSGGLSGAYEQYF. The CDR3 bases are TGTGCCAGCAGCGGAGGACTCTCAGGCGCCTACGAGCAGTACTTC.